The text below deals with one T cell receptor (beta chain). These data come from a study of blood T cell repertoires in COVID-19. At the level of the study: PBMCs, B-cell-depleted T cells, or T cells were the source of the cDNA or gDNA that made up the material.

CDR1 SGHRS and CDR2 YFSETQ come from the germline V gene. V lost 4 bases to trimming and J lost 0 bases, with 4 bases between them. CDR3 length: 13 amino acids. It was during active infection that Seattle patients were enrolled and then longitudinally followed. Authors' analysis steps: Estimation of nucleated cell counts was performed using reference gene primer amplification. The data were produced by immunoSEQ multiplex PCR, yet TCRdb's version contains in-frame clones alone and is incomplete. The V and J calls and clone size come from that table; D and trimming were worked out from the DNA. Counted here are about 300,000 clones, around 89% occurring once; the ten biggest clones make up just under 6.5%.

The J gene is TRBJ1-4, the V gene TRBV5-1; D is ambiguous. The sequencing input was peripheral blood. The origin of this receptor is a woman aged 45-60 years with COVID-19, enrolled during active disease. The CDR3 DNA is TGCGCCAGCAGCCGGTCAACTAATGAAAAACTGTTTTTT. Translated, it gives CASSRSTNEKLFF.